The next 18 T cell receptor beta chains were all read from a single sample in a study of blood T cell repertoires in COVID-19. Only in-frame clones appear in the TCRdb table, and some are missing; sequencing was by immunoSEQ multiplex PCR. The profile shows 160,000 or so clones, under 85% of them singletons. Sequenced material: peripheral blood. Receptors were obtained from a man between 65 and 80 years old who had recovered from COVID-19.

The chain employs TRBV28 and TRBJ2-7; 7 nucleotides agree with TRBD2. This CDR3 comprises 15 residues. Germline V gene sequence: CDR1 MDHEN, CDR2 SYDVKM. V lost 5 bases to trimming and J lost 4 bases; unmatched junction nucleotides: 11. CDR3: CASSPPGAGAYEQYF. CDR3 DNA sequence: TGTGCCAGCAGTCCCCCCGGGGCGGGAGCGTACGAGCAGTACTTC. Supplemented by reference TRBV28 and TRBJ2-7, the full variable domain reads DVKVTQSSRYLVKRTGEKVFLECVQDMDHENMFWYRQDPGLGLRLIYFSYDVKMKEKGDIPEGYSVSREKKERFSLILESASTNQTSMYLCASSPPGAGAYEQYFGPGTRLTVT.

This clone was seen a few times. The chain links TRBV10-3 to TRBJ1-2, with TRBD1 identical over 7 bases. This CDR3 has 13 amino acids. Trimming at V came to 2 bases and at J to 7 bases, leaving 4 bases not matched to a gene. Germline V gene data show CDR1 as ENHRY and CDR2 as SYGVKD. The CDR3 region has the DNA TGTGCCATCAGTGAGGAAGGGGGCGTTGGCTACACCTTC. Protein: CAISEEGGVGYTF.

This clone was observed a handful of times. The chain joins TRBV5-1 to TRBJ2-2; 7 bases fit TRBD1. In germline, CDR1 is SGHRS, CDR2 YFSETQ. This CDR3 spans 16 amino acids. The V and J ends lost 3 bases and 6 bases, in that order; junction bases with no gene match: 11. The chain's CDR3 is CASSSLTGFYSGELFF. The CDR3 DNA sequence: TGCGCCAGCAGCTCGTTGACAGGGTTCTATTCCGGGGAGCTGTTTTTT.

The chain joins TRBV20-1 to TRBJ1-2; D ambiguous. This CDR3 comprises 10 residues. V was clipped by 7 bases and J by 7 bases, with 10 bases between them. The germline V gene encodes CDR1 DFQATT and CDR2 SNEGSKA (reference sequence). The CDR3 sequence: CSVPGSGYTF. CDR3 nucleotide sequence: TGCAGTGTCCCGGGTTCTGGCTACACCTTC.

This chain links TRBV16 with TRBJ1-6; 8 bases align to TRBD1. Losses at the gene ends were 0 bases for V and 8 bases for J; bases not matched to a gene: 9. This CDR3 spans 17 amino acids. CDR1 is KGHSY and CDR2 is FQNENV in the germline V gene. DNA for the CDR3: TGTGCCAGCAGCCAATCCAGGACAGGGACGGTTCATTCACCCCTCCACTTT. Its translation: CASSQSRTGTVHSPLHF.

This sequence joins TRBV7-2 and TRBJ2-7; 14 bases match TRBD2. The J segment lost 3 bases and the V segment lost 4 bases, leaving 8 bases of the junction unmatched. Germline V gene sequence: CDR1 SGHTA, CDR2 FQGNSA. This CDR3 contains 17 residues. The CDR3 DNA is TGTGCCAGCAGCTCCCCACTGACTAGCGGGAGGGTCTACGAGCAGTACTTC. Translation gives CASSSPLTSGRVYEQYF.

CDR3 sequence: CASRGPTKPDEQYF. CDR3 in DNA: TGTGCCAGCAGGGGTCCGACTAAGCCGGACGAGCAGTACTTC. The rearrangement joins TRBV28 to TRBJ2-7, with a possible D match to TRBD2 (5 bases). Germline V lookup: CDR1 MDHEN, CDR2 SYDVKM. V shed 6 bases and J shed 5 bases, with 17 bases lying between them. The CDR3 runs to 14 residues.

The chain is built from TRBV7-2 and TRBJ2-7, with D tentatively TRBD2 (6 bases). The V and J ends lost 1 base and 0 bases respectively, with 19 bases between them. The CDR3 contains 18 residues. Germline CDR1 is SGHTA and CDR2 is FQGNSA. The CDR3 is CASSLEPAIAASSYEQYF. In DNA, the CDR3 is TGTGCCAGCAGCTTAGAGCCCGCTATAGCGGCAAGCTCCTACGAGCAGTACTTC.

The V call is TRBV5-5, the J call TRBJ1-1; possible D gene TRBD1, 6 bases. This CDR3 is built from 16 residues. CDR1 and CDR2 (germline): SGHKS, YYEKEE (reference sequence). Trimming removed 2 bases at V and 4 bases at J, with 18 bases between. The CDR3 sequence: CASSLPGTNIGTEAFF. In DNA form, the CDR3 reads TGTGCCAGCAGCTTACCCGGGACAAACATAGGCACTGAAGCTTTCTTT.

This clone was detected once. The chain carries TRBV19 and TRBJ2-1; 12 positions agree with TRBD2. The CDR3 length is 16 residues. CDR1 and CDR2 from the germline V gene are LNHDA and SQIVND (reference sequence). Trimming removed 5 bases from V and 2 bases from J; junction bases left unmatched: 4. CDR3 amino acids: CASSGLAGLAYNEQFF. CDR3 nucleotides: TGTGCCAGTAGTGGACTAGCGGGATTGGCCTACAATGAGCAGTTCTTC.

The chain links TRBV3-1 (or the pseudogene TRBV3-2) to TRBJ2-3; TRBD2 might be the D (6 bases). The CDR3 spans 12 residues. Trimming pared 4 bases from V and 6 bases from J, leaving 8 bases between. CDR1 is LGHDT and CDR2 is YNNKEL in the germline V gene (reference sequence). CDR3 amino acids: CASSLGGDTQYF. The CDR3 DNA reads as TGTGCCAGCAGCCTGGGAGGTGATACGCAGTATTTT.

CDR3 sequence (DNA): TGTGCCATCGCCGGCGGGGAAAACTCACCCCTCCACTTT. Amino acids: CAIAGGENSPLHF. This chain connects TRBV10-3 to TRBJ1-6; D gene uncertain. The CDR3 is made up of 13 amino acids. V gave up 8 bases and J gave up 10 bases, with 15 bases separating them. CDR1 ENHRY and CDR2 SYGVKD come from the germline V gene.

V gene TRBV5-1 combines with J gene TRBJ1-2; D unresolved. The V and J ends lost 0 bases and 4 bases respectively, with 7 bases between them. The germline V gene encodes CDR1 SGHRS and CDR2 YFSETQ. The CDR3 length is 13 residues. The CDR3 loop reads CASSLAAGYGYTF. The CDR3 region has the DNA TGCGCCAGCAGCTTGGCCGCGGGCTATGGCTACACCTTC.

This clone came up many times. The gene calls are TRBV5-4 and TRBJ1-1; 7 bases align to TRBD1. Per the germline V gene, CDR1 is SGHNT and CDR2 is YYREEE (reference sequence). This CDR3 comprises 16 residues. The junction had 9 bases not matched to a gene; V was cut back by 4 bases and J by 0 bases. CDR3 DNA: TGTGCCAGCAGCCCCACCGGGACAGACTTGAACACTGAAGCTTTCTTT. Encoded protein: CASSPTGTDLNTEAFF. The full variable domain, rest sourced from reference TRBV5-4 and TRBJ1-1, is ETGVTQSPTHLIKTRGQQVTLRCSSQSGHNTVSWYQQALGQGPQFIFQYYREEENGRGNFPPRFSGLQFPNYSSELNVNALELDDSALYLCASSPTGTDLNTEAFFGQGTRLTVV.

The gene calls are TRBV25-1 and TRBJ2-5, with no clear D. From germline, CDR1 is MGHDK and CDR2 SYGVNS. V was clipped by 0 bases and J by 5 bases, with 10 bases between them. CDR3 length: 14 amino acids. The CDR3, as DNA: TGTGCCAGCAGTGAATATCGTAGCCGGGAGACCCAGTACTTC. It yields the protein CASSEYRSRETQYF.

The chain employs TRBV6-5 and TRBJ2-7; TRBD2 might be the D (6 bases). Germline CDR1 and CDR2: MNHEY and SVGAGI. V lost 6 bases, J lost 4 bases, and 19 bases lay in between. The CDR3 extends over 15 amino acids. The CDR3 sequence: CASRADYLSSYEQYF. The CDR3 nucleotides read TGTGCCAGCAGGGCGGACTACCTCTCGTCTTACGAGCAGTACTTC.

V is TRBV28 and J is TRBJ1-1; D not resolved. The CDR3 is 12 residues long. Germline CDR1 is MDHEN and CDR2 is SYDVKM. V was clipped by 6 bases and J by 11 bases, with 16 bases between them. The CDR3 DNA follows: TGTGCCAGCAGCCTGGACTTGAAGGGTGCTTTCTTT. Amino acids: CASSLDLKGAFF.

The V gene is TRBV6-5, the J gene TRBJ2-7; TRBD2 is a possible D gene (6 bases). V lost 7 bases and J 6 bases, leaving 16 bases between the germline ends. The CDR3 covers 13 residues. The germline gives CDR1 MNHEY, CDR2 SVGAGI. The CDR3 sequence: CASTPGLSIEQYF. CDR3 bases: TGTGCCAGCACACCGGGACTCTCAATCGAGCAGTACTTC.